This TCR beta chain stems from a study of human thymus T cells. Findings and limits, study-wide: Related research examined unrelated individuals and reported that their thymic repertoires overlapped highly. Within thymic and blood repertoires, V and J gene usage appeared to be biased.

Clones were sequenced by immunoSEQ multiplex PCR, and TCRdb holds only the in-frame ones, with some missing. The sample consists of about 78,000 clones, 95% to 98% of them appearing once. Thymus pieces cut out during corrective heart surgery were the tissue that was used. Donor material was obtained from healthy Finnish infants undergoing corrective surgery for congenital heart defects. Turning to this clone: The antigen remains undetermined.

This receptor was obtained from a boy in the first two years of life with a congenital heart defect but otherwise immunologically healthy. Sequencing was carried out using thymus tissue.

The CDR3 loop is CASSFGGTTNEKLFF. The CDR3 DNA reads as TGTGCCAGCAGCTTTGGGGGGACAACTAATGAAAAACTGTTTTTT. The genes are TRBV11-2 and TRBJ1-4; a weak D match, TRBD1 (5 bases). The germline V gene encodes CDR1 SGHAT and CDR2 FQNNGV. CDR3 length: 15 amino acids. The V end lost 3 bases, the J end lost 0 bases, and 8 bases lay between the germline ends.